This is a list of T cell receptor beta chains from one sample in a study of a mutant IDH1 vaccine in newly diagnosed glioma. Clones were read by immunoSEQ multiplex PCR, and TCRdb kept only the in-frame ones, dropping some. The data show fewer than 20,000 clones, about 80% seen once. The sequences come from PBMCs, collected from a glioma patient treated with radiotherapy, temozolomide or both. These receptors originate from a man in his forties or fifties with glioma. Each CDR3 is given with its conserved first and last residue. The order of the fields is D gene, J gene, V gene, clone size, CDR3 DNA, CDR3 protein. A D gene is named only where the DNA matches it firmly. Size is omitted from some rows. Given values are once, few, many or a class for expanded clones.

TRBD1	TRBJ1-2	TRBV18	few	TGTGCCAGCTCAGGCATTAGGACAGGGGGCGAGGATGGCTACACCTTC	CASSGIRTGGEDGYTF
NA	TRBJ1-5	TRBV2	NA	TGTGCCAGCATGGGGGGGGAGGGGGGTGATCAGCCCCAGCATTTT	CASMGGEGGDQPQHF
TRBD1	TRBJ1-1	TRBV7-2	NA	TGTGCCAGCAGCTTAGAGGGACAGACGAACACTGAAGCTTTCTTT	CASSLEGQTNTEAFF
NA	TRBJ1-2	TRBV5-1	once	TGCGCCAGCAGCTTGGAAGGGGGCTATGGCTACACCTTC	CASSLEGGYGYTF
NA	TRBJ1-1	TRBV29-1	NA	TGCAGCGTTGGTGACACTGAAGCTTTCTTT	CSVGDTEAFF
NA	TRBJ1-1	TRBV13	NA	TGTGCCAGCAGCGAAGGGGTCGACACTGAAGCTTTCTTT	CASSEGVDTEAFF
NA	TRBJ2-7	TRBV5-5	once	TGTGCCAGCAGCTGGGACAAGAGGTCCGAGCAGTACTTC	CASSWDKRSEQYF
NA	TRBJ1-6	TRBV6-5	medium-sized	TGTGCCAGCAGTTACGGGGGGGCTCTCAATTCACCCCTCCACTTT	CASSYGGALNSPLHF
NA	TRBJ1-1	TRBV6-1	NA	TGTGCCAGCGGCTGGGGATCCATGAACACTGAAGCTTTCTTT	CASGWGSMNTEAFF
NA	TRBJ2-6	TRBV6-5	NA	TGTGCCAGCAGCACCTCAGGGGATGGGGCCAACGTCCTGACTTTC	CASSTSGDGANVLTF
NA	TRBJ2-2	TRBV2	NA	TGTGCCAGCAGTGACAGGCGGGCGAACACCGGGGAGCTGTTTTTT	CASSDRRANTGELFF
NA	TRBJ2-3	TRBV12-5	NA	TGTGCTAGTGGTTATACGATGGACAGTAGAAGCACAGATACGCAGTATTTT	CASGYTMDSRSTDTQYF
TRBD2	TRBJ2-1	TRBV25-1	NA	TGTGCCAGCAGCCGCGGAGTAGCGGGAGGAGGGTGGAATGAGCAGTTCTTC	CASSRGVAGGGWNEQFF
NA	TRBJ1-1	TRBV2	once	TGTGCCAGGGCGGGGCCGAACAGGGCCTCGAACACTGAAGCTTTCTTT	CARAGPNRASNTEAFF
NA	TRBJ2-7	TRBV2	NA	TGTGCCAGCAGTGGGCCGGGACAACCCTACGAGCAGTACTTC	CASSGPGQPYEQYF
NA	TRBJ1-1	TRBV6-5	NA	TGTGCCAGCAGTTACTCGGACATCACCGAAGCTTTCTTT	CASSYSDITEAFF
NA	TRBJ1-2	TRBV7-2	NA	TGTGCCAGCAGATCCGCGGGGGACACCGTCTCCTCGGGCTACACCTTC	CASRSAGDTVSSGYTF
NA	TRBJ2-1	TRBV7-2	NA	TGTGCCAGCAGCTTTAGAAGGGGGAATGAGCAGTTCTTC	CASSFRRGNEQFF
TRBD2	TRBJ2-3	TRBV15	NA	TGTGCCACCCGGGGGGATCGAACGCAGTATTTT	CATRGDRTQYF
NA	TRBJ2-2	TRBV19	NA	TGTGCCAGTAGTATAGATAGGGACCGATTCACCGGGGAGCTGTTTTTT	CASSIDRDRFTGELFF
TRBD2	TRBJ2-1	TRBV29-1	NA	TGCAGCGTTGAATTAGGACTAGCGGGCTCTCTCACGGGTAATGAGCAGTTCTTC	CSVELGLAGSLTGNEQFF
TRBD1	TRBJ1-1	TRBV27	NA	TGTGCCAGCAGACAATCAGGGGGGGGCACTGAAGCTTTCTTT	CASRQSGGGTEAFF
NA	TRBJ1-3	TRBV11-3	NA	TGTGCCAGCAGCTCCGATCCGGGCCCGGGAGGAAACACCATATATTTT	CASSSDPGPGGNTIYF
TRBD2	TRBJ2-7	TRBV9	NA	TGTGCCAGCAGCGTAGGAGCTAGCGGAACCTACGAGCAGTACTTC	CASSVGASGTYEQYF
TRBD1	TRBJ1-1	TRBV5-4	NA	TGTGCCAGCAGCCTTCAGGGGGGGAACACTGAAGCTTTCTTT	CASSLQGGNTEAFF
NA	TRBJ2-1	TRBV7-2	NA	TGTGCCAGCGGCCATAGGAACAGTCGACGTAATGAGCAGTTCTTC	CASGHRNSRRNEQFF
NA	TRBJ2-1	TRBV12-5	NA	TGTGCTAGTGGTTTGGGGGGGGAGCATGAGCAGTTCTTC	CASGLGGEHEQFF
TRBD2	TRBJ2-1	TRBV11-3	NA	TGTGCCAGCAGCTTAGATGGGGTAACTAGCGGAGGAAACAATGAGCAGTTCTTC	CASSLDGVTSGGNNEQFF
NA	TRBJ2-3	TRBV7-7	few	TGTGCCAGCAGCTCCTCCTTGGGGGCAGATACGCAGTATTTT	CASSSSLGADTQYF
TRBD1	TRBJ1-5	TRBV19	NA	TGTGCCAGTAGCTTACACAGGGGGCAGGATAGCAATCAGCCCCAGCATTTT	CASSLHRGQDSNQPQHF
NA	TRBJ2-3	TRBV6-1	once	TGTGCCAGCAGTGAGACCCTCGCAGGCTCCGTGACAGATACGCAGTATTTT	CASSETLAGSVTDTQYF
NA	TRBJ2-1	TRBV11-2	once	TGTGCCAGCAGCTTAGTATGGGGCCGTCAGTCCTACAATGAGCAGTTCTTC	CASSLVWGRQSYNEQFF
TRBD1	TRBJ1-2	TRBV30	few	TGTGCCTGGAGTGGCAGGGGGGATGGCTACACCTTC	CAWSGRGDGYTF
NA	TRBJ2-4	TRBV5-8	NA	TGTGCCAGCAGCCTGGGGATTATAGCCAAAAACATTCAGTACTTC	CASSLGIIAKNIQYF
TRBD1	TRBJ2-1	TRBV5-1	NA	TGCGCCAGCAGCTTCAACAGGGGGACGAATGAGCAGTTCTTC	CASSFNRGTNEQFF
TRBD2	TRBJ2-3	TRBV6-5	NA	TGTGCCAGCAGTTCGAAACGGACTAGTGCTACGCAGTATTTT	CASSSKRTSATQYF
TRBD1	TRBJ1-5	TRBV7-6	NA	TGTGCCAGCAGCCCGCGGACAGGGTCGGGTAATCAGCCCCAGCATTTT	CASSPRTGSGNQPQHF
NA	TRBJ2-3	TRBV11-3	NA	TGTGCCAGCAGCTTAGTCGGACAAGGGGGGTCAGATACGCAGTATTTT	CASSLVGQGGSDTQYF